Shown below are 23 T cell receptor beta chains from a single sample sequenced in a study of T cell responses to AZD1222 COVID-19 vaccine. The repertoire was sequenced with immunoSEQ multiplex PCR; TCRdb's copy has only in-frame clones and lacks some. This sample has about 130,000 clones, with about 88% found just once. The material was peripheral blood, obtained on day 0 of AZD1222 vaccination. These TCRs come from an adult in good health.

V usage is TRBV15 and J usage is TRBJ1-1; D is uncertain. CDR1 and CDR2 from the germline V gene are LNHNV and YYDKDF (reference sequence). Trimming removed 4 bases at V and 2 bases at J, with 8 bases between. The CDR3 extends over 13 amino acids. CDR3 in DNA: TGTGCCACCAGCACCTACCTCAACACTGAAGCTTTCTTT. It is translated as CATSTYLNTEAFF.

The CDR3: CASRPGGLNTEAFF. CDR3 DNA: TGTGCCAGCAGGCCAGGGGGTTTGAACACTGAAGCTTTCTTT. The chain combines TRBV7-2 with TRBJ1-1, with 7 nucleotides matching TRBD1. With 6 bases clipped from V and 0 bases from J, the junction kept 4 bases outside the gene matches. The CDR3 loop spans 14 amino acids. Germline CDR1 SGHTA, CDR2 FQGNSA.

The chain links TRBV7-5 to TRBJ2-1. TRBV7-5 is a pseudogene. This CDR3 is built from 13 residues. The CDR3 sequence is CVRSPTPSVEQFF. CDR3 DNA sequence: TGTGTCAGAAGCCCGACCCCTTCGGTCGAGCAGTTCTTC.

CDR3 in DNA: TGTGCCAGCAGCCATGTTTGGGCTAGCGGTCTTCAAGAGCAGTACTTC. Its translation is CASSHVWASGLQEQYF. The chain recombines TRBV3-1 (or the pseudogene TRBV3-2) with TRBJ2-7, with 7 bases fitting TRBD2. With V trimmed by 3 bases and J by 7 bases, 15 bases remained unmatched. This CDR3 contains 16 residues. Germline V CDR1 and CDR2: LGHDT, YNNKEL (reference sequence).

On this clone itself: The sample contains more than one DNA sequence encoding this CDR3. The chain combines TRBV24-1 with TRBJ1-4; 10 nucleotides line up with TRBD1. V was pared by 5 bases and J by 8 bases, with 7 bases of the junction left unmatched. The V gene's germline CDR1 is KGHDR and CDR2 SFDVKD. This CDR3 is built from 15 residues. CDR3 in amino acids: CATSAQTGGAEKLFF. In nucleotides, the CDR3 is TGTGCCACCAGTGCCCAGACAGGGGGCGCAGAAAAACTGTTTTTT.

This chain uses TRBV10-2 with TRBJ1-6; D call uncertain. This CDR3 contains 15 residues. V lost 2 bases, J lost 6 bases, and 11 bases lay in between. The germline V gene has CDR1 WSHSY and CDR2 SAAADI. The CDR3 here is CASSETGFGNSPLHF. For the CDR3, the DNA is TGCGCCAGCAGTGAGACTGGGTTCGGTAATTCACCCCTCCACTTT.

This chain's CDR3 is CASSPKGQGGVQYF. In DNA, the CDR3 is TGTGCCAGCAGTCCCAAGGGACAGGGCGGTGTGCAGTACTTC. This sequence joins TRBV5-5 and TRBJ2-7, with 9 positions matching TRBD1. The CDR3 runs 14 residues. The germline V gene encodes CDR1 SGHKS and CDR2 YYEKEE (reference sequence). V gave up 5 bases and J gave up 9 bases; unmatched junction bases: 12. Together with reference TRBV5-5 and TRBJ2-7, the CDR3 gives the full variable domain: DAGVTQSPTHLIKTRGQQVTLRCSPISGHKSVSWYQQVLGQGPQFIFQYYEKEERGRGNFPDRFSARQFPNYSSELNVNALLLGDSALYLCASSPKGQGGVQYFGPGTRLTVT.

V gene TRBV5-1 combines with J gene TRBJ1-2; no definite D call. Germline CDR1 is SGHRS and CDR2 is YFSETQ. The germline V and J ends were trimmed by 0 bases and 8 bases, with 11 bases remaining between them. CDR3 size: 13 residues. Here the CDR3 reads CASSLDGPKGYTF. The DNA of the CDR3 is TGCGCCAGCAGCTTGGATGGTCCAAAAGGCTACACCTTC.

The chain combines TRBV7-6 with TRBJ2-3; TRBD1 agrees at 8 bases. The trim removed 2 bases at V and 3 bases at J, leaving 4 bases unmatched. Germline assignment: CDR1 SGHVS and CDR2 FNYEAQ. This CDR3 contains 15 residues. CDR3 nucleotides: TGTGCCAGCAGCTTACGACAGGGGCAAACAGATACGCAGTATTTT. It codes for CASSLRQGQTDTQYF.

The rearrangement links TRBV24-1 to TRBJ2-5, with D unclear. V was clipped by 0 bases and J by 2 bases, with 9 bases between them. The CDR3 covers 15 residues. Germline V gives CDR1 KGHDR, CDR2 SFDVKD. The CDR3 DNA reads as TGTGCCACCAGTGATTTGTTGGCAGATCAAGAGACCCAGTACTTC. This gives the protein CATSDLLADQETQYF.

The rearrangement uses TRBV7-2 and TRBJ1-2; D perhaps matches TRBD1 (5 bases). The CDR3 extends over 14 amino acids. Germline CDR1 is SGHTA and CDR2 is FQGNSA. Between the trimmed V and J ends, which lost 5 bases and 3 bases, there was a span of 13 bases. Here the CDR3 reads CASSRGTSDYGYTF. The CDR3 bases are TGTGCCAGCAGCCGGGGGACGTCTGACTATGGCTACACCTTC.

The chain combines TRBV15 with TRBJ2-1; 11 bases are a match to TRBD2. Per germline, CDR1 LNHNV and CDR2 YYDKDF (reference sequence). Trimming at V came to 4 bases and at J to 2 bases, leaving 1 base not matched to a gene. This CDR3 is built from 15 residues. CDR3 coding DNA: TGTGCCACCAGCAAGACTAGCGGGGCCTACAATGAGCAGTTCTTC. It yields the protein CATSKTSGAYNEQFF.

The J gene is TRBJ2-7, the V gene TRBV30, with D possibly being TRBD2 (6 bases). Per germline, CDR1 GTSNPN and CDR2 SVGIG (reference sequence). Trimming removed 2 bases from V and 5 bases from J, with 19 bases in between. The CDR3 extends over 15 amino acids. The CDR3 here is CAWSRGPGVVHEQYF. CDR3 in DNA: TGTGCCTGGAGTCGTGGGCCGGGGGTTGTTCACGAGCAGTACTTC.

The CDR3 DNA is TGTGCCAGCAGCTTAACGGGCCACGAGCAGTACTTC. Its protein is CASSLTGHEQYF. J is TRBJ2-7 and V is TRBV11-3; unclear D gene. CDR3 length: 12 residues. Germline CDR1 is SGHNT and CDR2 is YENEEA. V was pared by 2 bases and J by 5 bases, with 7 bases between.

This chain links TRBV29-1 with TRBJ2-5; 10 positions agree with TRBD1. Trimming removed 7 bases from V and 4 bases from J; junction bases left unmatched: 9. The germline CDR1 and CDR2 sequences are SQVTM and ANQGSEA. This CDR3 is 14 amino acids long. For the CDR3, the DNA is TGCAGCGCCACCCCGGGACAGGGGTTAGAGACCCAGTACTTC. This gives the protein CSATPGQGLETQYF.

The chain recombines TRBV27 with TRBJ2-1; 12 nucleotides match TRBD2. The V gene end was trimmed by 3 bases and the J gene end by 12 bases; junction bases not matched to a gene: 9. Germline assignment: CDR1 MNHEY and CDR2 SMNVEV (reference sequence). The CDR3 runs to 15 residues. CDR3 sequence (DNA): TGTGCCAGCAGTTTGGAACTAGCGGGAGGAAGGGGGCAGTTCTTC. The encoded protein is CASSLELAGGRGQFF.

The V call is TRBV28, the J call TRBJ1-1, with 8 nucleotides matching TRBD1. CDR1 MDHEN and CDR2 SYDVKM come from the germline V gene. CDR3 length equals 16 residues. The V and J ends lost 6 bases and 1 base, in that order; junction bases with no gene match: 10. As DNA, the CDR3 is TGTGCCAGCAGCCCTTCTCGAACAGGGGGGAACACTGAAGCTTTCTTT. Protein sequence: CASSPSRTGGNTEAFF.

In its sample, this clone was seen once. The J gene is TRBJ1-1, the V gene TRBV14; D gene uncertain. The CDR3 has 14 residues. From germline, CDR1 is SGHDN and CDR2 FVKESK. Trimming stripped 3 bases from V and 8 bases from J, with 16 bases between. This chain's CDR3 is CASSHFWGFGEAFF. The DNA of the CDR3 is TGTGCCAGCAGCCACTTTTGGGGATTCGGGGAAGCTTTCTTT. Looking up the rest from reference TRBV14 and TRBJ1-1 gives the full variable domain: EAGVTQFPSHSVIEKGQTVTLRCDPISGHDNLYWYRRVMGKEIKFLLHFVKESKQDESGMPNNRFLAERTGGTYSTLKVQPAELEDSGVYFCASSHFWGFGEAFFGQGTRLTVV.

This clone was counted once. V usage is TRBV6-6 and J usage is TRBJ1-5; no definite D call. Trimming took off 4 bases at V and 7 bases at J, with 14 bases between the two ends. The CDR3 contains 14 residues. The germline V gene has CDR1 MNHNY and CDR2 SVGAGI (reference sequence). This CDR3 reads CASSSQTTNQPQHF. In DNA form, the CDR3 reads TGTGCCAGCAGTTCGCAGACAACCAACCAGCCCCAGCATTTT.

The chain joins TRBV6-4 to TRBJ1-2; TRBD1 agrees at 7 bases. The CDR3 length is 15 residues. The germline gives CDR1 MRHNA, CDR2 SNTAGT. Germline trimming cut 6 bases from V and 4 bases from J; bases unmatched to any gene: 11. CDR3 coding DNA: TGTGCCAGCAGACAAACTGCAGGGGGGATCTATGGCTACACCTTC. This sequence encodes CASRQTAGGIYGYTF.

The V and J genes are TRBV18 and TRBJ2-7; tentative D call: TRBD1 (6 bases). The CDR3 runs 15 residues. V was shortened by 3 bases and J by 0 bases, with 12 bases between the two germline ends. The germline CDR1 and CDR2 sequences are KGHSH and LQKENI. The DNA for the CDR3 is TGTGCCAGCTCACCCGCAGGGGACCCCTCCTACGAGCAGTACTTC. Amino acid sequence: CASSPAGDPSYEQYF.

The CDR3 DNA reads as TGTGCCAGCAGATGGGGCCAGGGCCTCCAAGAGACCCAGTACTTC. Protein product: CASRWGQGLQETQYF. The chain employs TRBV6-1 and TRBJ2-5, with a possible D match to TRBD1 (5 bases). The V end lost 6 bases, the J end lost 1 base, and 15 bases lay between the germline ends. Germline CDR1 reads MNHNS; CDR2 reads SASEGT. The CDR3 loop spans 15 amino acids.

The gene calls are TRBV11-2 and TRBJ1-1; D not certain. V dropped 1 base and J dropped 4 bases, with 16 bases sitting between them. This CDR3 comprises 16 residues. In germline, CDR1 is SGHAT, CDR2 FQNNGV. The DNA for the CDR3 is TGTGCCAGCAGCTTAGTTGCGGGCTTGGGAGGCACTGAAGCTTTCTTT. Its protein product is CASSLVAGLGGTEAFF.